This TCR beta chain originates from a study of blood T cell repertoires in COVID-19. Study context: Collection of acute and convalescent COVID-19 samples took place in the United States, Italy and Spain. From T cells, B-cell-depleted T cells, or PBMCs came the material, which was cDNA or gDNA.

In the authors' methods: The assay estimated nucleated cells by amplifying reference gene primers. Profiling relied on immunoSEQ multiplex PCR, and the TCRdb table lists in-frame clones only, not all of them. V and J calls and clone size are those listed in that table; D and trimming were worked out from the DNA. The profile shows roughly 120,000 clones, approximately 90% of them singletons. One Seattle source followed patients from active infection through their disease course. The germline CDR1 and CDR2 sequences are ENHRY and SYGVKD. V lost 4 bases and J 0 bases, leaving 4 bases between the germline ends. The CDR3 totals 13 residues.

The receptor's source is a man aged 50-59 years with COVID-19, enrolled during active disease. The sample consisted of peripheral blood. The rearrangement uses TRBV10-3 and TRBJ1-5; unclear D gene. CDR3 in DNA: TGTGCCATCAGTGGAGGTAGCAATCAGCCCCAGCATTTT. Protein: CAISGGSNQPQHF.